A selection of T cell receptor beta chains follows, all from one sample in a study of T cells after yellow fever vaccination. One entry per CDR3 protein results from TCRdb running MiXCR on the 5' RACE reads. The sample shows approximately 550,000 distinct CDR3 sequences, approximately 12% of them seen only once. The sample consisted of PBMCs, taken on the day of the yellow fever booster vaccination. These TCRs come from a young man who received the YFV17D yellow fever vaccine. Both conserved end residues are part of each CDR3. Fields, in order: J gene, D gene, V gene, clone size, CDR3 DNA, CDR3 protein. The D gene is left open where the match is weak. The size entry is marked missing in some rows and otherwise reads once, few, many or a size class.

j_gene: TRBJ1-5; d_gene: NA; v_gene: TRBV6-2/TRBV6-3; abundance: few; CDR3nt: TGTGCCAGCAGTTATTCGCATCAGCCCCAGCATTTT; CDR3aa: CASSYSHQPQHF
j_gene: TRBJ1-3; d_gene: NA; v_gene: TRBV6-1; abundance: few; CDR3nt: TGTGCCAGCAGTAAGAAAGTACTCTCTGGAAACACCATATATTTT; CDR3aa: CASSKKVLSGNTIYF
j_gene: TRBJ2-6; d_gene: NA; v_gene: TRBV7-8; abundance: NA; CDR3nt: TGTGCCAGCAACCTCCGGGACTCTGGGGCCAACGTCCTGACTTTC; CDR3aa: CASNLRDSGANVLTF
j_gene: TRBJ1-6; d_gene: NA; v_gene: TRBV12-3/TRBV12-4; abundance: many; CDR3nt: TGTGCCAGCGCAGGGGAAATTAATTCACCCCTCCACTTT; CDR3aa: CASAGEINSPLHF
j_gene: TRBJ2-4; d_gene: NA; v_gene: TRBV5-1; abundance: few; CDR3nt: TGCGCCAGCTCCATTTCTGGGGACATTCAGTACTTC; CDR3aa: CASSISGDIQYF
j_gene: TRBJ1-1; d_gene: TRBD1; v_gene: TRBV6-1; abundance: NA; CDR3nt: TGTGCCAGCAGGGGACAGGGCGCCACAGCTTTCTTT; CDR3aa: CASRGQGATAFF
j_gene: TRBJ1-1; d_gene: NA; v_gene: TRBV15; abundance: NA; CDR3nt: TGTGCCACCAGCAGAGTCTCTCGGGGCACTGAAGCTTTCTTT; CDR3aa: CATSRVSRGTEAFF
j_gene: TRBJ2-5; d_gene: NA; v_gene: TRBV29-1; abundance: NA; CDR3nt: TGCAGCCCCCCCGTGGCCTGGCAAGAGACCCAGTACTTC; CDR3aa: CSPPVAWQETQYF
j_gene: TRBJ2-3; d_gene: TRBD1; v_gene: TRBV29-1; abundance: few; CDR3nt: TGCAGCGTTGAATGGGGACAGGCCCCCACAGATACGCAGTATTTT; CDR3aa: CSVEWGQAPTDTQYF
j_gene: TRBJ2-7; d_gene: NA; v_gene: TRBV20-1; abundance: few; CDR3nt: TGCAGTGCTAGAGACCTCGGCGGCCCGTTGGGGGAGCAGTACTTC; CDR3aa: CSARDLGGPLGEQYF
j_gene: TRBJ1-5; d_gene: NA; v_gene: TRBV29-1; abundance: NA; CDR3nt: TGCAGCGTTCTACAGGCTGATAGCAATCAGCCCCAGCATTTT; CDR3aa: CSVLQADSNQPQHF
j_gene: TRBJ2-1; d_gene: TRBD2; v_gene: TRBV5-1; abundance: many; CDR3nt: TGCGCCAGCAGCTTGAAGGCTAGCGGGGGTTACAATGAGCAGTTCTTC; CDR3aa: CASSLKASGGYNEQFF
j_gene: TRBJ1-1; d_gene: TRBD1; v_gene: TRBV12-3/TRBV12-4; abundance: NA; CDR3nt: TGTGCCAGCAGTCCGACACAGGGGATGAACACTGAAGCTTTCTTT; CDR3aa: CASSPTQGMNTEAFF
j_gene: TRBJ2-1; d_gene: NA; v_gene: TRBV24-1; abundance: NA; CDR3nt: TGTGCCACCAGTGATACCGGAGGCTACAATGAGCAGTTCTTC; CDR3aa: CATSDTGGYNEQFF
j_gene: TRBJ2-3; d_gene: TRBD2; v_gene: TRBV6-2/TRBV6-3; abundance: NA; CDR3nt: TGTGCCAGCAGCAAGCGGGAGAAAGTCACAGATACGCAGTATTTT; CDR3aa: CASSKREKVTDTQYF
j_gene: TRBJ2-7; d_gene: NA; v_gene: TRBV5-1; abundance: few; CDR3nt: TGCGCCAGCAGCTTGGAGGCGGACTCCTACGAGCAGTACTTC; CDR3aa: CASSLEADSYEQYF
j_gene: TRBJ2-1; d_gene: TRBD2; v_gene: TRBV6-2/TRBV6-3; abundance: NA; CDR3nt: TGTGCCAGCAGTTACTTAGCGGGAGCAGTCTACAATGAGCAGTTCTTC; CDR3aa: CASSYLAGAVYNEQFF
j_gene: TRBJ2-1; d_gene: NA; v_gene: TRBV12-3/TRBV12-4; abundance: few; CDR3nt: TGTGCCAGCAGCTCTGGGGCTCGGGGGCTTATGCCTCACTACAATGAGCAGTTCTTC; CDR3aa: CASSSGARGLMPHYNEQFF
j_gene: TRBJ2-7; d_gene: NA; v_gene: TRBV20-1; abundance: few; CDR3nt: TGCAGTGCTAGTGCCCTACTAGGTAGCCCCTACGAGCAGTACTTC; CDR3aa: CSASALLGSPYEQYF
j_gene: TRBJ2-7; d_gene: NA; v_gene: TRBV11-2; abundance: NA; CDR3nt: TGTGCCAGCAGCTTAGGTCCAGGGCGCGGACGCCGAGAGCAGTACTTC; CDR3aa: CASSLGPGRGRREQYF
j_gene: TRBJ2-7; d_gene: TRBD2; v_gene: TRBV5-1; abundance: NA; CDR3nt: TGCGCCAGCAGCGGAAAGGGACTAGCGGGGGCCCACTACGAGCAGTACTTC; CDR3aa: CASSGKGLAGAHYEQYF
j_gene: TRBJ2-1; d_gene: NA; v_gene: TRBV14; abundance: many; CDR3nt: TGTGCCAGCAGCCAGGGCGGCTGGAATGAGCAGTTCTTC; CDR3aa: CASSQGGWNEQFF
j_gene: TRBJ2-3; d_gene: TRBD2; v_gene: TRBV28; abundance: NA; CDR3nt: TGTGCCAGCAGTTTAGGGGGGGAAATGGCAGATACGCAGTATTTT; CDR3aa: CASSLGGEMADTQYF
j_gene: TRBJ2-7; d_gene: TRBD2; v_gene: TRBV28; abundance: NA; CDR3nt: TGTGCCAGCAGTGTGATTAGCGGGAGGGTCGAGCAGTACTTC; CDR3aa: CASSVISGRVEQYF
j_gene: TRBJ2-2; d_gene: TRBD1; v_gene: TRBV18; abundance: NA; CDR3nt: TGTGCCAGCTCGCTAAAACAGGGGCAAGCCGGGGAGCTGTTTTTT; CDR3aa: CASSLKQGQAGELFF
j_gene: TRBJ1-4; d_gene: NA; v_gene: TRBV4-3; abundance: few; CDR3nt: TGCGCCAGCAGCCAAGTCTACAGCTCTAATGAAAAACTGTTTTTT; CDR3aa: CASSQVYSSNEKLFF
j_gene: TRBJ2-1; d_gene: NA; v_gene: TRBV5-1; abundance: NA; CDR3nt: TGCGCCAGCAGCTTGGGGGGGATTGAGCAGTTCTTC; CDR3aa: CASSLGGIEQFF
j_gene: TRBJ1-2; d_gene: NA; v_gene: TRBV29-1; abundance: NA; CDR3nt: TGCAGCGGAGCCGACGGCTACTATGGCTACACCTTC; CDR3aa: CSGADGYYGYTF
j_gene: TRBJ2-6; d_gene: NA; v_gene: TRBV4-3; abundance: few; CDR3nt: TGCGCCAGCAGCCAAAAGGGGGGACAAGGCCACTCTGGGGCCAACGTCCTGACTTTC; CDR3aa: CASSQKGGQGHSGANVLTF
j_gene: TRBJ2-7; d_gene: TRBD2; v_gene: TRBV7-2; abundance: NA; CDR3nt: TGTGCCAGCAGCTTTTCAGCGGGAGGCTACGAGCAGTACTTC; CDR3aa: CASSFSAGGYEQYF
j_gene: TRBJ1-1; d_gene: NA; v_gene: TRBV5-5; abundance: few; CDR3nt: TGTGCCAGCTCGTCAGGAAATCTCATGAACACTGAAGCTTTCTTT; CDR3aa: CASSSGNLMNTEAFF
j_gene: TRBJ2-1; d_gene: NA; v_gene: TRBV6-2/TRBV6-3; abundance: few; CDR3nt: TGTGCCAGCAGCGGGGATGTGTTATTCTATGAGCAGTTCTTC; CDR3aa: CASSGDVLFYEQFF
j_gene: TRBJ2-3; d_gene: TRBD1; v_gene: TRBV5-4; abundance: NA; CDR3nt: TGTGCCAGCAGCTTCTCCGGGACAGGGAGCACAGATACGCAGTATTTT; CDR3aa: CASSFSGTGSTDTQYF
j_gene: TRBJ2-5; d_gene: NA; v_gene: TRBV6-1; abundance: few; CDR3nt: TGTGCCAGCAAGGATGGCGTCGGAGTAGGGGAGACCCAGTACTTC; CDR3aa: CASKDGVGVGETQYF
j_gene: TRBJ2-5; d_gene: NA; v_gene: TRBV5-6; abundance: NA; CDR3nt: TGTGCCAGCAGCCGGCCCCCGGGGGCCCAGTACTTC; CDR3aa: CASSRPPGAQYF
j_gene: TRBJ2-7; d_gene: TRBD1; v_gene: TRBV29-1; abundance: NA; CDR3nt: TGCAGCTTAGGGGACAGGGGAGGCGAGCAGTACTTC; CDR3aa: CSLGDRGGEQYF
j_gene: TRBJ1-6; d_gene: NA; v_gene: TRBV10-3; abundance: many; CDR3nt: TGTGCGACGGCGGAGAGCTCCTATAATTCACCCCTCCACTTT; CDR3aa: CATAESSYNSPLHF
j_gene: TRBJ2-7; d_gene: TRBD1; v_gene: TRBV14; abundance: few; CDR3nt: TGTGCCAGCAGCCAAGATCGGTCACGGCCTTGGTCCGCGGGACAGGGGGCCGAGCAGTACTTC; CDR3aa: CASSQDRSRPWSAGQGAEQYF
j_gene: TRBJ1-2; d_gene: NA; v_gene: TRBV15; abundance: few; CDR3nt: TGTGCCACCAGCAGCCGGGACGGTGCAAGGTACACCTTC; CDR3aa: CATSSRDGARYTF
j_gene: TRBJ2-3; d_gene: NA; v_gene: TRBV18; abundance: few; CDR3nt: TGTGCCAGCTCAGTTGACAGTTCAGATACGCAGTATTTT; CDR3aa: CASSVDSSDTQYF
j_gene: TRBJ1-2; d_gene: NA; v_gene: TRBV6-6; abundance: NA; CDR3nt: TGTGCCAGCAGTCAGACAGGATCCTATGGCTACACCTTC; CDR3aa: CASSQTGSYGYTF
j_gene: TRBJ2-1; d_gene: TRBD1; v_gene: TRBV18; abundance: NA; CDR3nt: TGTGCCAGCTCCCGACAGGGACGGGAGCAGTTCTTC; CDR3aa: CASSRQGREQFF
j_gene: TRBJ2-7; d_gene: NA; v_gene: TRBV2; abundance: many; CDR3nt: TGTGCCACCACGGGGGCGGGCCTCGAGCAGTACTTC; CDR3aa: CATTGAGLEQYF
j_gene: TRBJ2-2; d_gene: NA; v_gene: TRBV12-3/TRBV12-4; abundance: NA; CDR3nt: TGTGCCAGCACCCCTTTTACCATGAACACCGGGGAGCTGTTTTTT; CDR3aa: CASTPFTMNTGELFF
j_gene: TRBJ1-4; d_gene: NA; v_gene: TRBV20-1; abundance: NA; CDR3nt: TGCGCCAGAAAGGAACTGTTTTTT; CDR3aa: CARKELFF
j_gene: TRBJ2-1; d_gene: NA; v_gene: TRBV20-1; abundance: NA; CDR3nt: TGCAGTGCCGTGGGGAACAATGAGCAGTTCTTC; CDR3aa: CSAVGNNEQFF
j_gene: TRBJ1-4; d_gene: NA; v_gene: TRBV12-3/TRBV12-4; abundance: NA; CDR3nt: TGTGCCAGCAGTCCGGGTCGGGGGACGGCTGAAAAACTGTTTTTT; CDR3aa: CASSPGRGTAEKLFF
j_gene: TRBJ2-2; d_gene: TRBD1; v_gene: TRBV20-1; abundance: few; CDR3nt: TGCAGTGCTTCCGGGACAGCCTCCACCGGGGAGTTGTTTTTT; CDR3aa: CSASGTASTGELFF
j_gene: TRBJ2-7; d_gene: NA; v_gene: TRBV29-1; abundance: NA; CDR3nt: TGCAGCGTTTTAAAGGTCTCCTACGAGCAGTACTTC; CDR3aa: CSVLKVSYEQYF
j_gene: TRBJ2-1; d_gene: TRBD2; v_gene: TRBV28; abundance: few; CDR3nt: TGTGCCAGCAGCCCCCGGACTAGCGCGCCCAATGAGCAGTTCTTC; CDR3aa: CASSPRTSAPNEQFF
j_gene: TRBJ2-7; d_gene: NA; v_gene: TRBV5-1; abundance: NA; CDR3nt: TGCGCCAGCAGCCCCGACAACGCCCCCAATACCTTC; CDR3aa: CASSPDNAPNTF
j_gene: TRBJ1-4; d_gene: NA; v_gene: TRBV7-9; abundance: many; CDR3nt: TGTGCCAGCAGCTTAGCCAGAGATGATGAAAAACTGTTTTTT; CDR3aa: CASSLARDDEKLFF